This TCR beta chain was profiled in a study of shared clonotypes between healthy human individuals. Germline V CDR1 and CDR2: SGHNT, YYREEE (reference sequence). CDR3 length: 13 amino acids. V was trimmed by 4 bases and J by 8 bases, leaving 15 bases between them. Each donor was a Caucasian adult residing in Nashville, Tennessee. Assay used: immunoSEQ multiplex PCR; TCRdb lists only in-frame clones, some missing. The sample has some 1 million clones, about 70% seen once. This sequence joins TRBV5-4 and TRBJ1-2; maybe TRBD1 (6 bases). The sequenced sample was memory CD4+ T cells sorted from blood. Subset: CD45RA-negative fraction. The receptor comes from a man aged 18-30 years in good health. CDR3 region: CASSPNRVGGYTF. The CDR3 coding sequence is TGTGCCAGCAGCCCTAACAGGGTAGGAGGCTACACCTTC.